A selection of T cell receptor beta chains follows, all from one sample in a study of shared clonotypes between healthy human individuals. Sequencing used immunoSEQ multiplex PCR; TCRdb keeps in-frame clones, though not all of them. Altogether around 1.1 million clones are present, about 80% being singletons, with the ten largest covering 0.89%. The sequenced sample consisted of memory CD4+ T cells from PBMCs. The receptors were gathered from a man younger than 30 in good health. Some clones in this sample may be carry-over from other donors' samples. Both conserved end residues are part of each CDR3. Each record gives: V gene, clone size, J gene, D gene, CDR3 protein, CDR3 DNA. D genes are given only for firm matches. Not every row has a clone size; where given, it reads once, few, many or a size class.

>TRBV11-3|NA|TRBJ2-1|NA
CASSLRSGRHEQFF
TGTGCCAGCAGCCTCCGTTCAGGGCGGCATGAGCAGTTCTTC
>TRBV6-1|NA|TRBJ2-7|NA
CASSRGRDLYEQYF
TGTGCCAGCAGCCGAGGCCGCGACCTCTACGAGCAGTACTTC
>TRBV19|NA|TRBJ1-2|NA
CATVDRGRGGPGYTF
TGTGCCACAGTGGACCGGGGACGCGGGGGCCCTGGCTACACCTTC
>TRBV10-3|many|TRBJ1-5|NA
CAITGGQGQPQHF
TGTGCCATCACGGGGGGCCAGGGTCAGCCCCAGCATTTT
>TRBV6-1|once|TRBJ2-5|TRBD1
CASRGQGAETQYF
TGTGCCAGCAGGGGACAGGGGGCAGAGACCCAGTACTTC
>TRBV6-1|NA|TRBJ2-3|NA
CASSPRPPNTDTQYF
TGTGCCAGCAGCCCAAGACCACCAAACACAGATACGCAGTATTTT
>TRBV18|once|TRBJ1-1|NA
CASSPRAVQVEPEAFF
TGTGCCAGCTCACCGCGAGCCGTACAGGTTGAGCCTGAAGCTTTCTTT
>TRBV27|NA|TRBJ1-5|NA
CASSLSIAQGPRLSQPQHF
TGTGCCAGCAGTTTATCAATTGCGCAGGGGCCCAGGTTGTCGCAGCCCCAGCATTTT
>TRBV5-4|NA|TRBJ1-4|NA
CASSPGGMRTNEKLFF
TGTGCCAGCAGCCCTGGGGGGATGAGAACTAATGAAAAACTGTTTTTT
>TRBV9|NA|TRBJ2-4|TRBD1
CASSVGDRGPLNIQYF
TGTGCCAGCAGCGTGGGGGACAGGGGGCCCCTAAACATTCAGTACTTC
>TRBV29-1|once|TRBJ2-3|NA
CSVRMIVVDTQYF
TGCAGCGTCCGGATGATCGTCGTAGATACGCAGTATTTT
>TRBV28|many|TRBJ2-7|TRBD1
CASSLVGTGTYEQYF
TGTGCCAGCAGTTTAGTTGGGACAGGGACCTACGAGCAGTACTTC
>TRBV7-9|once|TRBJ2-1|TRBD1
CASSTTQGENEQFF
TGTGCCAGTTCCACAACTCAGGGGGAGAATGAGCAGTTCTTC
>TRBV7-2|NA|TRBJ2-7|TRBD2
CASSSASGRALGEQYF
TGTGCCAGCAGCTCCGCTAGCGGGAGGGCCCTCGGCGAGCAGTACTTC
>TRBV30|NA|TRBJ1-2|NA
CAWSVGGYGYTF
TGTGCCTGGAGTGTAGGGGGTTATGGCTACACCTTC
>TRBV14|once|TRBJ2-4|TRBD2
CASSLAGTRNIQYF
TGTGCCAGCAGCCTAGCGGGTACGAGGAACATTCAGTACTTC
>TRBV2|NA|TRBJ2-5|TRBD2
CASRASGSPQETQYF
TGTGCCAGCAGAGCTAGCGGGAGTCCCCAAGAGACCCAGTACTTC
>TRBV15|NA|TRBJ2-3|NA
CATSSEQTRSTDTQYF
TGTGCCACCAGCTCCGAGCAGACTAGGAGCACAGATACGCAGTATTTT
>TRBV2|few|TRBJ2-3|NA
CASTTGTPSPDTQYF
TGTGCCAGCACGACCGGGACCCCCAGTCCGGATACGCAGTATTTT
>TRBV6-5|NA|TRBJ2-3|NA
CASSYSKGGPDTQYF
TGTGCCAGCAGTTACTCGAAAGGGGGGCCAGATACGCAGTATTTT
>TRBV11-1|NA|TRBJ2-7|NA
CASSLWGEFVPEQYF
TGTGCCAGCAGCTTATGGGGGGAATTCGTCCCCGAGCAGTACTTC
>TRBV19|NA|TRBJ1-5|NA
CASRPKWGQPQHF
TGTGCCAGTAGGCCTAAGTGGGGGCAGCCCCAGCATTTT
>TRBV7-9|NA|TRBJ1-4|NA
CASGAGPIGKLFF
TGTGCCAGTGGGGCAGGGCCGATTGGAAAACTGTTTTTT
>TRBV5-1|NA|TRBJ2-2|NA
CASSLEGITWAGELFF
TGCGCCAGCAGCTTGGAGGGGATTACATGGGCCGGGGAGCTGTTTTTT
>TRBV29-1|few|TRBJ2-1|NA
CSGKNSEQFF
TGCAGTGGCAAGAACTCCGAGCAGTTCTTC
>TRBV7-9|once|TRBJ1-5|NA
CASSSAGGQPQHF
TGTGCCAGCAGCTCGGCGGGGGGCCAGCCCCAGCATTTT
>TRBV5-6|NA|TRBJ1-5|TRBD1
CASSFRGPGQPQHF
TGTGCCAGCAGCTTCAGGGGGCCTGGTCAGCCCCAGCATTTT
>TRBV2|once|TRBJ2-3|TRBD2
CASVPSGRARSDTQYF
TGTGCCAGCGTTCCTAGCGGGAGGGCCCGGTCAGATACGCAGTATTTT
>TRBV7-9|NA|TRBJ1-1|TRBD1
CASSFPDRDAFF
TGTGCCAGCAGCTTTCCGGACAGGGATGCTTTCTTT
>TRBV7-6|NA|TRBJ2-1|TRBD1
CASSLRAIITGGYNEQFF
TGTGCCAGCAGCTTAAGGGCCATAATTACAGGGGGCTACAATGAGCAGTTCTTC
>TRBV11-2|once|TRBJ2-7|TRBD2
CASSLRSGAPYEQYF
TGTGCCAGCAGCCTACGTAGCGGGGCCCCGTACGAGCAGTACTTC
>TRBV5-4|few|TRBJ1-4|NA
CASSWDTNEKLFF
TGTGCCAGCAGCTGGGACACTAATGAAAAACTGTTTTTT
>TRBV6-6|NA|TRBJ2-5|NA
CATFAVAGAGETQYF
TGTGCCACGTTCGCCGTGGCGGGGGCGGGAGAGACCCAGTACTTC
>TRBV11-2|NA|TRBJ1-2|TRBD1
CASSRDRDSANYGYTF
TGTGCCAGCAGCCGGGACAGGGATAGTGCTAACTATGGCTACACCTTC
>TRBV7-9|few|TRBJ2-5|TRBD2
CASSSLGLAGPRRQETQYF
TGTGCCAGCAGCTCCCTCGGACTAGCGGGCCCCCGGAGACAAGAGACCCAGTACTTC
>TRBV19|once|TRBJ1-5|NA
CASSIGEERRQPQHF
TGTGCCAGTAGTATAGGTGAGGAGAGGCGTCAGCCCCAGCATTTT
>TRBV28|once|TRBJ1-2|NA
CASSLFRGYGYTF
TGTGCCAGCAGTTTATTCCGAGGATATGGCTACACCTTC
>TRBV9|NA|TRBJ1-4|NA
CASSVGLGAGDEKLFF
TGTGCCAGCAGCGTAGGGTTAGGGGCCGGGGATGAAAAACTGTTTTTT
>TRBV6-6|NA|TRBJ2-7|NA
CASRQRLVKNYEQYF
TGTGCCAGCAGACAAAGACTAGTTAAAAACTACGAGCAGTACTTC
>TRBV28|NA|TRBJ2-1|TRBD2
CASSSFGGSGASSYNEQFF
TGTGCCAGCAGCTCCTTCGGGGGGAGCGGAGCGAGCTCCTACAATGAGCAGTTCTTC
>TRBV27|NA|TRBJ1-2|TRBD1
CASSLPGREGATGGYTF
TGTGCCAGCAGTTTACCAGGTCGGGAGGGGGCTACGGGTGGCTACACCTTC
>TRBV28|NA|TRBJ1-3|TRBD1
CASSRGRFSGNTIYF
TGTGCCAGCAGCAGGGGGCGGTTCTCTGGAAACACCATATATTTT
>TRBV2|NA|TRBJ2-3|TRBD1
CASSLGTGGNTQYF
TGTGCCAGCAGCTTGGGGACAGGAGGAAATACGCAGTATTTT
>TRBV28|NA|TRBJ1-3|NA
CASSSFGISGNTIYF
TGTGCCAGCAGTTCCTTCGGGATCTCTGGAAACACCATATATTTT
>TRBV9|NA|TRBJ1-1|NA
CASSVDRGDNTEAFF
TGTGCCAGCAGCGTAGATCGAGGGGACAACACTGAAGCTTTCTTT
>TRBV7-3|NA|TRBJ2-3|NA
CASSPNTDTQYF
TGTGCCAGCAGCCCAAACACAGATACGCAGTATTTT